The T cell receptor (beta chain) described here comes from a study of blood T cell repertoires in COVID-19. Sequencing used immunoSEQ multiplex PCR; TCRdb keeps in-frame clones, though not all of them. This table holds 200,000 to 250,000 clones, approximately 83% found once. This CDR3 has 14 amino acids. Per germline, CDR1 SGHVS and CDR2 FNYEAQ. V lost 0 bases to trimming and J lost 3 bases, with 9 bases between them. The chain employs TRBV7-6 and TRBJ2-7; perhaps TRBD1 as D (7 bases). This receptor was identified in a young woman with COVID-19, enrolled during active disease. The sequenced material came from peripheral blood. In DNA, the CDR3 is TGTGCCAGCAGCTTAGCGCGGGACAGCTACGAGCAGTACTTC. It yields the protein CASSLARDSYEQYF.